This T cell receptor beta chain was obtained from a study of T cells after yellow fever vaccination. Each CDR3 protein is one row after TCRdb ran MiXCR on the 5' RACE reads. Of 450,000 to 600,000 distinct CDR3 sequences detected, about a sixth appear once; the ten largest clones hold around a sixth. General study results and limits: The presence of abundant clonotypes contaminating from the bulk population was possible in FACS-sorted repertoires.

In its sample, this clonotype was seen a few times. Its target is unknown. Germline V gene lookup returns CDR1 GTSNPN and CDR2 SVGIG (reference sequence). Trimming cost V 1 base and J 3 bases, with 8 bases left between them. The CDR3 sequence is 13 residues long. The specimen was PBMCs, collected about 5 days after the first yellow fever vaccination. The receptor comes from a man aged 18 to 29 who received the YFV17D yellow fever vaccine. The rearrangement links TRBV30 to TRBJ2-3; D might be TRBD2 (5 bases). CDR3: CAWSATGTDTQYF. The CDR3 DNA sequence: TGTGCCTGGAGTGCCACGGGGACAGATACGCAGTATTTT.